This T cell receptor beta chain originates from a study of control samples from healthy donors and cancer patients. This CDR3 spans 20 amino acids. Repertoires were generated with immunoSEQ multiplex PCR, while TCRdb's copy carries only in-frame clones and drops some. Here the sample spans about 88,000 clones, 85% to 95% being singletons. This receptor was obtained from a man in his late teens or twenties in good health. The sample consisted of blood. V is TRBV12-1 and J is TRBJ2-1; TRBD2, the table's D call, lacks a check against the DNA. TRBV12-1 is a pseudogene segment. CDR3 sequence reads: CASSSLTSGGPRSSYNEQFF. CDR3 nucleotide sequence: TGTGCCAGCAGCTCACTCACTAGCGGGGGTCCCCGTAGCTCCTACAATGAGCAGTTCTTC.